A single sample gave rise to the 14 T cell receptor beta chains below, sequenced in a study of T cell responses to AZD1222 COVID-19 vaccine. TCRdb's copy holds only in-frame clones and misses some; the assay was immunoSEQ multiplex PCR. Of about 150,000 clones detected, less than 95% appear once; the ten largest clones hold roughly 1.9%. The sequencing used peripheral blood, collected on day 0 of AZD1222 vaccination. These receptors came from an adult in good health.

The V and J genes are TRBV20-1 and TRBJ2-1, with 11 bases identical to TRBD2. J lost 14 bases, V lost 2 bases, and 2 bases had no gene match. The CDR3 extends over 11 amino acids. Germline values: CDR1 DFQATT, CDR2 SNEGSKA (reference sequence). DNA of the CDR3: TGCAGTGCTAGATATAGCGGGAGGGAGTTCTTC. It is translated as CSARYSGREFF.

V usage is TRBV28 and J usage is TRBJ2-1; 12 nucleotides agree with TRBD2. With V trimmed by 5 bases and J by 6 bases, 8 bases remained unmatched. The V gene's germline CDR1 is MDHEN and CDR2 SYDVKM. This CDR3 spans 16 amino acids. CDR3 in amino acids: CASSLWTSGIFNEQFF. The CDR3 DNA reads TGTGCCAGCAGTCTGTGGACTAGCGGGATATTCAATGAGCAGTTCTTC.

This chain connects TRBV28 to TRBJ1-5; TRBD1 might be the D (6 bases). The V gene lost 4 bases and the J gene lost 2 bases, with 12 bases spanning the gap. Per the germline V gene, CDR1 is MDHEN and CDR2 is SYDVKM. This CDR3 spans 15 amino acids. The CDR3 reads CASSSQGTGNQPQHF. DNA of the CDR3: TGTGCCAGCAGTTCCCAGGGGACTGGCAATCAGCCCCAGCATTTT.

This chain connects TRBV7-3 to TRBJ2-3; D possibly corresponds to TRBD2 (5 bases). The CDR3 runs 15 residues. Germline CDR1 SGHTA, CDR2 FQGTGA. Trimming took off 5 bases at V and 5 bases at J, with 17 bases between the two ends. The CDR3 coding sequence is TGTGCCAGCAGCACCACTCCCGACGAGGGAGATACGCAGTATTTT. Translating it yields CASSTTPDEGDTQYF.

The chain joins TRBV4-1 to TRBJ1-4; 10 bases match TRBD1. V dropped 1 base and J dropped 6; count of bases not matched to a gene: 2. Germline loops: CDR1 MGHRA, CDR2 YSYEKL. The CDR3 consists of 15 residues. CDR3 region: CASSQGGTGDEKLFF. CDR3 in DNA: TGCGCCAGCAGCCAAGGTGGGACAGGGGATGAAAAACTGTTTTTT.

The chain has TRBV28 and TRBJ1-2; weak D call: TRBD1 (6 bases). Looked up from germline, CDR1 is MDHEN and CDR2 is SYDVKM. V gave up 5 bases and J gave up 4 bases, with 17 bases separating them. The CDR3 covers 15 residues. The CDR3 bases are TGTGCCAGCAGTCCTAACAGGGACCTTAGCTATGGCTACACCTTC. Its protein is CASSPNRDLSYGYTF.

This clone showed up just once. The rearrangement joins TRBV29-1 to TRBJ1-1; 9 nucleotides align to TRBD1. The V segment lost 6 bases and the J segment 1 base; nucleotides outside the gene matches: 6. This CDR3 is 14 amino acids long. The germline V gene encodes CDR1 SQVTM and CDR2 ANQGSEA. The DNA for the CDR3 is TGCAGCGTGGACAGGGGATCCAAGAACACTGAAGCTTTCTTT. Its protein product is CSVDRGSKNTEAFF.

The genes are TRBV28 and TRBJ2-7; tentatively, D is TRBD1 (5 bases). Trimming took 5 bases from V and 4 from J, leaving 15 bases between them. CDR1 and CDR2 (germline): MDHEN, SYDVKM. The CDR3 extends over 14 amino acids. CDR3 sequence: CASSPIGVAYEQYF. Written as DNA, the CDR3 is TGTGCCAGCAGTCCCATAGGGGTGGCTTACGAGCAGTACTTC.

The J gene is TRBJ2-7, the V gene TRBV28; D uncertain. V was clipped by 6 bases and J by 5 bases, with 14 bases between them. CDR1 and CDR2 (germline): MDHEN, SYDVKM. The CDR3 length is 13 residues. As DNA, the CDR3 is TGTGCCAGCAGCCGAGTTCCGGACGACGAGCAGTACTTC. Encoded protein: CASSRVPDDEQYF.

The sample holds one count of this clone. This chain joins TRBV6-2 or TRBV6-3 and TRBJ2-1; no definite D call. Trimming shortened V by 2 bases and J by 10 bases, and 12 bases separated the two germline ends. The V gene's germline CDR1 is MNHEY and CDR2 SVGEGT. The CDR3 runs 13 residues. Here the CDR3 reads CASSYPVRREQFF. The CDR3 DNA sequence: TGTGCCAGCAGTTACCCGGTCAGAAGAGAGCAGTTCTTC.

The V call is TRBV2, the J call TRBJ1-2; D is unresolved. This CDR3 is built from 11 residues. Germline V gene data show CDR1 as SNHLY and CDR2 as FYNNEI. Trimming left V 7 bases short and J 4 bases short, with 7 bases between. CDR3 sequence reads: CASNPSYGYTF. CDR3 in DNA: TGTGCCAGCAACCCAAGCTATGGCTACACCTTC.

The chain employs TRBV7-2 and TRBJ1-5; D is unclear. Germline CDR1 reads SGHTA; CDR2 reads FQGNSA. Trimming shortened V by 3 bases and J by 7 bases, and 10 bases separated the two germline ends. CDR3 size: 13 residues. This CDR3 is CASSLRALQPQHF. The CDR3 DNA reads TGTGCCAGCAGCTTGAGGGCTTTGCAGCCCCAGCATTTT.

The chain's CDR3 is CASSQPFGNSPLHF. The CDR3 nucleotides are TGCGCCAGCAGCCAACCGTTCGGAAATTCACCCCTCCACTTT. V usage is TRBV4-1 and J usage is TRBJ1-6, with no clear D. Germline V gene lookup returns CDR1 MGHRA and CDR2 YSYEKL. The CDR3 is 14 residues long. The germline V and J ends were trimmed by 2 bases and 7 bases, with 9 bases remaining between them.

A single count supports this clone. This chain connects TRBV5-1 to TRBJ1-1, with D possibly being TRBD1 (5 bases). V was trimmed by 1 base and J by 1 base, leaving 5 bases between them. CDR3 length: 13 amino acids. The V gene's germline CDR1 is SGHRS and CDR2 YFSETQ. The CDR3 DNA is TGCGCCAGCAGCTTGACAGGGAACACTGAAGCTTTCTTT. This codes for CASSLTGNTEAFF.